A selection of T cell receptor beta chains follows, all from one sample in a study of T cells in Graves' hyperthyroidism and ophthalmopathy. One entry per CDR3 protein, called by TCRdb with MiXCR from the multiplex PCR reads. In the table there are almost 500,000 distinct CDR3 sequences, roughly 23% of which are singletons. The sample consisted of blood. The origin of the receptors is a woman aged 65 to 85 with Graves' ophthalmopathy. The CDR3 runs from the conserved cysteine through the conserved F or W. Each record gives: CDR3 DNA, CDR3 protein, V gene, J gene, D gene, clone size. D genes are given only for firm matches. The size entry is marked missing in some rows and otherwise reads once, few, many or a size class.

DNA: TGTGCCAGCGGCGGGCCAAGTGGGGGCGAGGGGGGGTACGAGCAGTACTTC
CDR3: CASGGPSGGEGGYEQYF
V: TRBV12-3/TRBV12-4
J: TRBJ2-7
D: -
size: many

DNA: TGTGCCAGCAGTTACATCGTAGAGGGGGAGCAGTACTTC
CDR3: CASSYIVEGEQYF
V: TRBV6-5
J: TRBJ2-7
D: -
size: -

DNA: TGTGCCAGCAGCTTGTTGGGGGGGACCTACAATGAGCAGTTCTTC
CDR3: CASSLLGGTYNEQFF
V: TRBV5-5
J: TRBJ2-1
D: TRBD2
size: few

DNA: TGTGCCAGTAGTAAGGGCCAGGGCGGCTTTCATACGCAGTATTTT
CDR3: CASSKGQGGFHTQYF
V: TRBV19
J: TRBJ2-3
D: -
size: -

DNA: TGTGCCAGCAGTTACGGGGGACTAGCGAGCAATGAGCAGTTCTTC
CDR3: CASSYGGLASNEQFF
V: TRBV6-2/TRBV6-3
J: TRBJ2-1
D: TRBD2
size: few

DNA: TGTGCCAGCAGTGCGGGACTAGCGGCCTACAATGAGCAGTTCTTC
CDR3: CASSAGLAAYNEQFF
V: TRBV11-2
J: TRBJ2-1
D: TRBD2
size: many

DNA: TGTGCCAGCAGCGCTCAGGACATGCGTGGGGAGACCCAGTACTTC
CDR3: CASSAQDMRGETQYF
V: TRBV9
J: TRBJ2-5
D: -
size: -

DNA: TGTGCCAGCAGTCGAGCCGGGACAGGGCTCAACGAGCAGTACTTC
CDR3: CASSRAGTGLNEQYF
V: TRBV12-3/TRBV12-4
J: TRBJ2-7
D: TRBD1
size: many

DNA: TGTGCCACCAGATCAGGACTAGGCCCCCAAGAGACCCAGTACTTC
CDR3: CATRSGLGPQETQYF
V: TRBV10-3
J: TRBJ2-5
D: TRBD2
size: many

DNA: TGTGCCATCAGGACTAGCGGGAGCACAGATACGCAGTATTTT
CDR3: CAIRTSGSTDTQYF
V: TRBV10-3
J: TRBJ2-3
D: TRBD2
size: many

DNA: TGTGCCAGCAGGCCGGCGGGGCCGAATGAAAAACTGTTTTTT
CDR3: CASRPAGPNEKLFF
V: TRBV25-1
J: TRBJ1-4
D: -
size: -

DNA: TGTGCCAGCCTCCGGGACGGAGCCTCTCGGGGCTACACCTTC
CDR3: CASLRDGASRGYTF
V: TRBV6-1
J: TRBJ1-2
D: -
size: many

DNA: TGTGCCAGCAGAAAGGCGGGACTCTACAATGAGCAGTTCTTC
CDR3: CASRKAGLYNEQFF
V: TRBV28
J: TRBJ2-1
D: -
size: many

DNA: TGTGCCAGCAGTTTCACCCCCCAACAGCGGCTCGGCACTGAAGCTTTCTTT
CDR3: CASSFTPQQRLGTEAFF
V: TRBV12-3/TRBV12-4
J: TRBJ1-1
D: -
size: many

DNA: TGTGCCAGCAGCTTAAGGCCTCCTGACCTCCAGGAGACCCAGTACTTC
CDR3: CASSLRPPDLQETQYF
V: TRBV7-9
J: TRBJ2-5
D: -
size: -

DNA: TGTGCCAGCTCCCTTCAAGGGGTCGCGTATGAGCAGTTCTTC
CDR3: CASSLQGVAYEQFF
V: TRBV12-3/TRBV12-4
J: TRBJ2-1
D: -
size: many

DNA: TGTGCCAGCAGGCGGGACTCTCCGAACACTGAAGCTTTCTTT
CDR3: CASRRDSPNTEAFF
V: TRBV2
J: TRBJ1-1
D: -
size: many

DNA: TGCAGCGTAAGACATACTGGAAACACCATATATTTT
CDR3: CSVRHTGNTIYF
V: TRBV29-1
J: TRBJ1-3
D: -
size: -

DNA: TGTGCCAGCAGCGTAGATCCGGGGCGGGACACCGGGGAGCTGTTTTTT
CDR3: CASSVDPGRDTGELFF
V: TRBV9
J: TRBJ2-2
D: -
size: few

DNA: TGTGCCAGCAGTTTAACGTGGACGGGAGTTGTAGATACGCAGTATTTT
CDR3: CASSLTWTGVVDTQYF
V: TRBV27
J: TRBJ2-3
D: -
size: -

DNA: TGCAGTGCTCCACTTCCCACTAGAGCCAAAAACATTCAGTACTTC
CDR3: CSAPLPTRAKNIQYF
V: TRBV20-1
J: TRBJ2-4
D: -
size: -

DNA: TGTGCCAGCAGCTCGCAGGGGGTCAGAGAAAAACTGTTTTTT
CDR3: CASSSQGVREKLFF
V: TRBV7-9
J: TRBJ1-4
D: TRBD1
size: few

DNA: TGTGCCAGCACCACACCCAAACCGGACAGGGACGGAAACACCATATATTTT
CDR3: CASTTPKPDRDGNTIYF
V: TRBV6-2/TRBV6-3
J: TRBJ1-3
D: TRBD1
size: few

DNA: TGTGCCAGCAGTTTCGGGTTTGGAAACACTGAAGCTTTCTTT
CDR3: CASSFGFGNTEAFF
V: TRBV6-2/TRBV6-3
J: TRBJ1-1
D: -
size: many

DNA: TGCAGTGCCAAACTAGCGTCCACAGATACGCAGTATTTT
CDR3: CSAKLASTDTQYF
V: TRBV20-1
J: TRBJ2-3
D: TRBD2
size: -

DNA: TGTGCCAGCAGCGTGACAGGGTTGGGGCAGTACTTC
CDR3: CASSVTGLGQYF
V: TRBV3-1
J: TRBJ2-7
D: TRBD1
size: -

DNA: TGTGCCAGTAGTATTGGTGGGAGAGCTTTCTTT
CDR3: CASSIGGRAFF
V: TRBV19
J: TRBJ1-1
D: -
size: few

DNA: TGCAGTGCGCCAACAGGGCCCAGGCAGCCCCAGCATTTT
CDR3: CSAPTGPRQPQHF
V: TRBV20-1
J: TRBJ1-5
D: -
size: -

DNA: TGTGCCACCCAAGGGATTACCGGGGAGACCCAGTACTTC
CDR3: CATQGITGETQYF
V: TRBV7-2
J: TRBJ2-5
D: -
size: many

DNA: TGCAGTGCTGTCAGGGGGATTAGCAATCAGCCCCAGCATTTT
CDR3: CSAVRGISNQPQHF
V: TRBV20-1
J: TRBJ1-5
D: TRBD1
size: -

DNA: TGTGCCAGCAGCTTACTACCTTGGACTAGCGGGACGGCAGATACGCAGTATTTT
CDR3: CASSLLPWTSGTADTQYF
V: TRBV7-3
J: TRBJ2-3
D: TRBD2
size: few

DNA: TGTGCCAGCAGCTTTATCGGGACTAGCGGGAGAGATACGCAGTATTTT
CDR3: CASSFIGTSGRDTQYF
V: TRBV7-3
J: TRBJ2-3
D: TRBD2
size: -

DNA: TGCGCCAGCAGATCCACGAACACCGGGGAGCTGTTTTTT
CDR3: CASRSTNTGELFF
V: TRBV5-1
J: TRBJ2-2
D: -
size: -

DNA: TGCAGTGCTAACCCCTCTGGCGGGGCTACCTACAATGAGCAGTTCTTC
CDR3: CSANPSGGATYNEQFF
V: TRBV20-1
J: TRBJ2-1
D: -
size: -

DNA: TGCAGTGCTAGAGTGGGACCCTCGGGACAGGGACGTTCACCCCTCCACTTT
CDR3: CSARVGPSGQGRSPLHF
V: TRBV20-1
J: TRBJ1-6
D: TRBD1
size: few

DNA: TGTGCCAGCAGCCACGGCAAGTCCGATACGCAGTATTTT
CDR3: CASSHGKSDTQYF
V: TRBV7-3
J: TRBJ2-3
D: -
size: -

DNA: TGTGCCAGCATCGGGACGGACTCCTACGAGCAGTACTTC
CDR3: CASIGTDSYEQYF
V: TRBV6-1
J: TRBJ2-7
D: -
size: -

DNA: TGCGCCAGCAGCTTGGGATGGAGCAGGCTAGCGTCTTACGAGCAGTACTTC
CDR3: CASSLGWSRLASYEQYF
V: TRBV5-1
J: TRBJ2-7
D: -
size: -

DNA: TGTGCCAGCAGCTTAGGGCGGAGCTATAGCACAGATACGCAGTATTTT
CDR3: CASSLGRSYSTDTQYF
V: TRBV7-2
J: TRBJ2-3
D: -
size: few

DNA: TGTGCCAGCAGTGATACAGTAGACTATGGCTACACCTTC
CDR3: CASSDTVDYGYTF
V: TRBV6-1
J: TRBJ1-2
D: -
size: many

DNA: TGTGCCTTAAACTCCAGGGGCATTGAAGCTTTCTTT
CDR3: CALNSRGIEAFF
V: TRBV24-1
J: TRBJ1-1
D: -
size: -

DNA: TGTGCCAGCAGCCAAGATAGGTGGGGTGAAGCTTTCTTT
CDR3: CASSQDRWGEAFF
V: TRBV3-1
J: TRBJ1-1
D: -
size: few

DNA: TGCGCCAGCAGCTCCCGGGGACTAGCGGCGTTTAACTACGAGCAGTACTTC
CDR3: CASSSRGLAAFNYEQYF
V: TRBV5-1
J: TRBJ2-7
D: TRBD2
size: few

DNA: TGTGCCATCAGTGAGGGACAGGGGATGAGCACCGGGGAGCTGTTTTTT
CDR3: CAISEGQGMSTGELFF
V: TRBV10-3
J: TRBJ2-2
D: TRBD1
size: few

DNA: TGTGCCAGCACGTATGTTGAAGCGGGTTACAATGAGCAGTTCTTC
CDR3: CASTYVEAGYNEQFF
V: TRBV5-5
J: TRBJ2-1
D: -
size: -

DNA: TGTGCCAGCGGCCAACATCAGGGGGTTGGAGCTTTCTTT
CDR3: CASGQHQGVGAFF
V: TRBV3-1
J: TRBJ1-1
D: TRBD1
size: -

DNA: TGCAGTGCTAGACTCCATAGCGGGAGGGCCACAAACGAGCAGTACTTC
CDR3: CSARLHSGRATNEQYF
V: TRBV20-1
J: TRBJ2-7
D: TRBD2
size: few

DNA: TGTGCCAGCAGTTTGTCTACAGATGATCAGCCCCAGCATTTT
CDR3: CASSLSTDDQPQHF
V: TRBV12-3/TRBV12-4
J: TRBJ1-5
D: -
size: -

DNA: TGTGCCAGCAGTTACAGGGTTTATGAAAAACTGTTTTTT
CDR3: CASSYRVYEKLFF
V: TRBV12-3/TRBV12-4
J: TRBJ1-4
D: -
size: few

DNA: TGCAGTGCTTCCCAACTAAGAAGAGAAGCGAAACTGTTTTTT
CDR3: CSASQLRREAKLFF
V: TRBV20-1
J: TRBJ1-4
D: -
size: -

DNA: TGTGCCAGCAGTTTAATCGGTGCTTCCCAGTACTTC
CDR3: CASSLIGASQYF
V: TRBV12-3/TRBV12-4
J: TRBJ2-5
D: -
size: few

DNA: TGTGCCTGGGAGACAGCCCGTGGGGGGAACTATGGCTACACCTTC
CDR3: CAWETARGGNYGYTF
V: TRBV30
J: TRBJ1-2
D: -
size: -

DNA: TGTGCTAGTGGTTTTACAGGGGGATCCGCTGAAGCTTTCTTT
CDR3: CASGFTGGSAEAFF
V: TRBV12-5
J: TRBJ1-1
D: TRBD1
size: many

DNA: TGTGCCAGCAGCCCTTCAGGGCAGGGAGAGCAGTACTTC
CDR3: CASSPSGQGEQYF
V: TRBV7-2
J: TRBJ2-7
D: -
size: many

DNA: TGTGCCAGCAGCCAATTCTTGGGAGTGCGGGGGACCCAGTACTTC
CDR3: CASSQFLGVRGTQYF
V: TRBV4-2
J: TRBJ2-5
D: -
size: -

DNA: TGCAGTGCCCTGGGGACAGAATGGGATCAGCCCCAGCATTTT
CDR3: CSALGTEWDQPQHF
V: TRBV20-1
J: TRBJ1-5
D: TRBD1
size: few

DNA: TGTGCCAGCAGTCGTCTCCCGGGGACAGATACGCAGTATTTT
CDR3: CASSRLPGTDTQYF
V: TRBV2
J: TRBJ2-3
D: -
size: many

DNA: TGTGCCAGCAGTAAAAAGAGGGAGGGACCGAGGGCTGAAGCTTTCTTT
CDR3: CASSKKREGPRAEAFF
V: TRBV6-1
J: TRBJ1-1
D: -
size: few

DNA: TGTGCCAGCAGTTACGGGGTAGGGGAGAGTGAGCAGTTCTTC
CDR3: CASSYGVGESEQFF
V: TRBV6-2/TRBV6-3
J: TRBJ2-1
D: -
size: few